The 10 T cell receptor beta chains reported below all come from one sample, sequenced in a study of blood T cell repertoires in COVID-19. The protocol was immunoSEQ multiplex PCR, while the TCRdb copy is restricted to in-frame clones and leaves out a portion. The sample contains about 160,000 clones, less than 85% of which appear only once. The sample was peripheral blood. All receptors derive from an older woman with COVID-19, enrolled during active disease.

The chain joins TRBV6-5 to TRBJ1-1, with 9 bases aligning to TRBD1. The CDR3 has 15 residues. Unmatched junction bases numbered 5, after V lost 2 bases and J lost 4 bases. CDR1 is MNHEY, CDR2 SVGAGI, per germline. Here the CDR3 reads CASSYGGQGRTEAFF. CDR3 coding DNA: TGTGCCAGCAGTTACGGAGGACAGGGGCGCACTGAAGCTTTCTTT.

The rearrangement uses TRBV15 and TRBJ2-1, with 14 nucleotides matching TRBD2. The trim removed 1 base at V and 7 bases at J, leaving 6 bases unmatched. The CDR3 contains 17 residues. Germline CDR1 reads LNHNV; CDR2 reads YYDKDF (reference sequence). The CDR3 spells CATSRAGLAGVRNEQFF. The CDR3 region has the DNA TGTGCCACCAGCAGAGCGGGACTAGCGGGAGTAAGGAATGAGCAGTTCTTC.

V usage is TRBV18 and J usage is TRBJ2-2; D gene uncertain. V lost 1 base to trimming and J lost 2 bases, with 8 bases between them. Per germline, CDR1 KGHSH and CDR2 LQKENI. CDR3 length equals 15 residues. The CDR3 loop is CASSPRDTNTGELFF. DNA for the CDR3: TGTGCCAGCTCACCACGCGACACTAACACCGGGGAGCTGTTTTTT.

The chain uses TRBV3-1 (or the pseudogene TRBV3-2) and TRBJ1-1, with TRBD1 matching 7 bases. The germline gives CDR1 LGHDT, CDR2 YNNKEL (reference sequence). The V gene end was trimmed by 4 bases and the J gene end by 0 bases; junction bases not matched to a gene: 5. The CDR3 has 15 amino acids. The DNA for the CDR3 is TGTGCCAGCAGCCCCCGGGACAGACTGAACACTGAAGCTTTCTTT. Its protein is CASSPRDRLNTEAFF.

Written as DNA, the CDR3 is TGTGCCAGCAGCCCTCTTTCTAGCTCCTACAATGAGCAGTTCTTC. Its translation: CASSPLSSSYNEQFF. This chain connects TRBV5-6 to TRBJ2-1; D remains unclear. Germline V gene sequence: CDR1 SGHDT, CDR2 YYEEEE. The CDR3 spans 15 residues. Trimming shortened V by 4 bases and J by 0 bases, and 11 bases separated the two germline ends.

The gene calls are TRBV28 and TRBJ1-5; TRBD1 matches 9 bases. The CDR3 contains 14 residues. Germline V gives CDR1 MDHEN, CDR2 SYDVKM. With V trimmed by 6 bases and J by 7 bases, 7 bases remained unmatched. The CDR3 here is CASSSGTGHQPQHF. CDR3 bases: TGTGCCAGCAGCTCCGGGACAGGGCACCAGCCCCAGCATTTT.

This sequence joins TRBV28 and TRBJ2-7; TRBD1 matches 10 bases. V gave up 3 bases and J gave up 3 bases; unmatched junction bases: 11. CDR1 and CDR2 from the germline V gene are MDHEN and SYDVKM. The CDR3 runs 17 residues. The chain's CDR3 is CASSFATRDRGRYEQYF. The DNA for the CDR3 is TGTGCCAGCAGTTTCGCAACCCGGGACAGGGGACGCTACGAGCAGTACTTC.

The rearrangement joins TRBV5-1 to TRBJ2-2; TRBD2 aligns across 7 bases. The trim removed 2 bases at V and 4 bases at J, leaving 5 bases unmatched. This CDR3 contains 15 residues. The germline V gene has CDR1 SGHRS and CDR2 YFSETQ. CDR3 residues: CASSFGGGITGELFF. CDR3 coding DNA: TGCGCCAGCAGCTTCGGGGGAGGGATCACCGGGGAGCTGTTTTTT.

The V call is TRBV6-5, the J call TRBJ1-2, with D hard to call. CDR3 size: 12 residues. V was shortened by 4 bases and J by 8 bases, with 11 bases between the two germline ends. The germline CDR1 and CDR2 sequences are MNHEY and SVGAGI. CDR3 residues: CASSFRSGGYTF. CDR3 coding DNA: TGTGCCAGCAGTTTTAGAAGCGGAGGCTACACCTTC.

This chain links TRBV19 with TRBJ2-7, with 7 nucleotides matching TRBD1. The CDR3 length is 13 residues. Germline-derived CDR1 and CDR2 are LNHDA and SQIVND (reference sequence). V shed 7 bases, J shed 1 base, and the junction held 4 bases outside the gene matches. The CDR3 sequence: CASTEGASYEQYF. In DNA, the CDR3 is TGTGCCAGTACCGAGGGGGCTTCCTACGAGCAGTACTTC.